This record looks at one T cell receptor (beta chain) sequence and its context. The method was immunoSEQ multiplex PCR; TCRdb's version includes in-frame clones alone and lacks a portion of them. The table has just under 45,000 clones, roughly 89% seen once; the top ten hold approximately 4%. With 7 bases removed from V and 4 bases from J, the gap between germline ends came to 7 bases. CDR3 length: 12 amino acids. In germline, CDR1 is MDHEN, CDR2 SYDVKM. The record originates from a study of blood T cell repertoires in COVID-19. This chain connects TRBV28 to TRBJ1-4; TRBD1 might be the D (5 bases). Sequencing used peripheral blood. The sequence came from a man in his forties with COVID-19, enrolled during active disease. The CDR3 loop is CASNRFNEKLFF. The DNA for the CDR3 is TGTGCCAGCAACAGGTTTAATGAAAAACTGTTTTTT.